The 23 T cell receptor beta chains presented below share a single source sample, sequenced in a study of blood T cells in healthy people across ages. Using a J-beta primer mix together with a sample-barcoded 5' primer, a second PCR was run for 7 to 11 cycles. MiXCR was run by TCRdb on the 5' RACE reads, yielding one entry per CDR3 protein. The table lists approximately 850,000 distinct CDR3 sequences, 58% of them singletons. The sequencing sample was made of blood. These receptor sequences come from a young man in good health.

This rearrangement joins TRBV12-3 or TRBV12-4 to TRBJ1-1; unclear D gene. Trimming took off 3 bases at V and 0 bases at J, with 11 bases between the two ends. The CDR3 extends over 15 amino acids. CDR3 in amino acids: CASSFREVLNTEAFF. In nucleotides, the CDR3 is TGTGCCAGCAGTTTTAGGGAAGTTTTGAACACTGAAGCTTTCTTT.

This sequence joins TRBV20-1 and TRBJ2-6; the D is unclear. V was pared by 3 bases and J by 0 bases, with 12 bases between. This CDR3 has 16 residues. The germline CDR1 and CDR2 sequences are DFQATT and SNEGSKA (reference sequence). In DNA, the CDR3 is TGCAGTGCTAGGGAAGGGTCCGACTCTGGGGCCAACGTCCTGACTTTC. It specifies CSAREGSDSGANVLTF.

This rearrangement joins TRBV21-1 to TRBJ1-5. TRBV21-1 is given as a pseudogene. The length of the CDR3 is 10 residues. The CDR3 loop reads CATPYEPQHF. In nucleotides, the CDR3 is TGTGCCACCCCGTATGAGCCCCAGCATTTT.

This chain links TRBV3-1 with TRBJ2-4; D might be TRBD1 (5 bases). TRBJ2-7 explains the end of the DNA better; the J call may be wrong. In germline, CDR1 is LGHDT, CDR2 YNNKEL (reference sequence). The CDR3 runs to 14 residues. For the CDR3, the DNA is TGTGCCAGCAGCCAAGTTTTAGGGGAATACGAGCAGTACTTC. Its translation: CASSQVLGEYEQYF.

The table lists this clonotype with a few counts. This chain joins TRBV7-9 and TRBJ1-2, with unresolved D. The germline gives CDR1 SEHNR, CDR2 FQNEAQ (reference sequence). CDR3 length: 14 residues. V lost 4 bases and J lost 0, with 9 bases in between. The CDR3 sequence is CASSSGRANYGYTF. The CDR3 coding sequence is TGTGCCAGCAGCTCTGGCAGAGCTAACTATGGCTACACCTTC.

A word on this clonotype: Germline and junction disagree at one end, which may indicate a read error. The rearrangement links TRBV28 to TRBJ2-3; 9 positions agree with TRBD2. There are 14 residues in the CDR3. Germline V lookup: CDR1 MDHEN, CDR2 SYDVKM. The CDR3 DNA sequence: TGTGCCAGCAGATCCGGGACTAGCAGAGATACGCAGTATTTT. Translation gives CASRSGTSRDTQYF. The variable domain in full, completed from reference TRBV28 and TRBJ2-3, reads DVKVTQSSRYLVKRTGEKVFLECVQDMDHENMFWYRQDPGLGLRLIYFSYDVKMKEKGDIPEGYSVSREKKERFSLILESASTNQTSMYLCASRSGTSRDTQYFGPGTRLTVL.

J is TRBJ2-7 and V is TRBV27; 7 bases are a match to TRBD1. The CDR3 contains 14 residues. Per the germline V gene, CDR1 is MNHEY and CDR2 is SMNVEV (reference sequence). J lost 2 bases, V lost 0 bases, and 1 base had no gene match. CDR3 region: CASSLSGTAYEQYF. As DNA, the CDR3 is TGTGCCAGCAGTTTATCCGGGACAGCCTACGAGCAGTACTTC.

CDR3 DNA sequence: TGCAGTGCTAGTCCGGGACTAGCGGTTTACGAGCAGTACTTC. It codes for CSASPGLAVYEQYF. The chain recombines TRBV20-1 with TRBJ2-7; 11 bases are a match to TRBD2. The CDR3 totals 14 residues. Germline CDR1 reads DFQATT; CDR2 reads SNEGSKA (reference sequence). The J segment lost 4 bases and the V segment lost 3 bases, leaving 5 bases of the junction unmatched.

This clonotype was detected ten times or more. The chain employs TRBV29-1 and TRBJ2-5; TRBD2 matches 14 bases. V shed 7 bases, J shed 5 bases, and the junction held 3 bases outside the gene matches. The CDR3 consists of 13 residues. Germline assignment: CDR1 SQVTM and CDR2 ANQGSEA. The CDR3 reads CSAGTSGSETQYF. CDR3 sequence (DNA): TGCAGCGCTGGGACTAGCGGGAGTGAGACCCAGTACTTC.

This sequence joins TRBV20-1 and TRBJ2-1; possible D gene TRBD2, 7 bases. Trimming cost V 1 base and J 5 bases, with 15 bases left between them. The CDR3 sequence is 15 residues long. CDR1 DFQATT and CDR2 SNEGSKA come from the germline V gene (reference sequence). CDR3 protein: CSARGEGVVHNEQFF. For the CDR3, the DNA is TGCAGTGCTAGAGGGGAGGGGGTCGTCCACAATGAGCAGTTCTTC.

This chain links TRBV12-5 with TRBJ1-2; unclear D gene. V lost 4 bases, J lost 5 bases, and 14 bases lay in between. This CDR3 spans 14 amino acids. Germline V gene sequence: CDR1 LGHNT, CDR2 FRNRAP. In DNA form, the CDR3 reads TGTGCTAGTGGTTGGGTACGACGCAAATATGGCTACACCTTC. This sequence encodes CASGWVRRKYGYTF.

V is TRBV25-1 and J is TRBJ1-2, with 7 bases identical to TRBD1. J was trimmed by 7 bases and V by 6 bases; bases with no gene match: 5. Per the germline V gene, CDR1 is MGHDK and CDR2 is SYGVNS. This CDR3 is 12 amino acids long. CDR3 sequence reads: CASRTGAGGYTF. The DNA for the CDR3 is TGTGCCAGCAGAACAGGGGCGGGTGGCTACACCTTC.

The chain links TRBV5-8 to TRBJ2-4, with D perhaps being TRBD1 or TRBD2 (6 bases each). V shed 5 bases and J shed 0 bases, with 15 bases lying between them. Per germline, CDR1 SGHTS and CDR2 YDEGEE. The CDR3 runs 16 residues. CDR3 in amino acids: CASRGSGALAKNIQYF. The CDR3 nucleotides read TGTGCCAGCAGAGGTTCGGGGGCTTTAGCCAAAAACATTCAGTACTTC.

The chain carries TRBV7-2 and TRBJ2-1, with 11 bases lining up with TRBD2. The V and J ends lost 5 bases and 6 bases, in that order; junction bases with no gene match: 3. This CDR3 has 14 residues. CDR1 is SGHTA and CDR2 is FQGNSA in the germline V gene. CDR3 amino acids: CASSTGLAANEQFF. DNA for the CDR3: TGTGCCAGCAGCACGGGACTAGCGGCCAATGAGCAGTTCTTC.

This clonotype has only one observation. The chain employs TRBV6-5 and TRBJ2-7; 9 bases line up with TRBD1. CDR3 length: 15 amino acids. Germline V gene lookup returns CDR1 MNHEY and CDR2 SVGAGI. The V gene end was trimmed by 4 bases and the J gene end by 3 bases; junction bases not matched to a gene: 7. The CDR3 loop reads CASSWEEGQGYEQYF. CDR3 coding DNA: TGTGCCAGCAGTTGGGAGGAGGGACAGGGCTACGAGCAGTACTTC.

The gene calls are TRBV20-1 and TRBJ1-2; D gene uncertain. Germline loops: CDR1 DFQATT, CDR2 SNEGSKA (reference sequence). The V gene lost 5 bases and the J gene lost 5 bases, with 21 bases spanning the gap. This CDR3 is built from 15 residues. The CDR3 DNA reads TGCAGTGCTCCGCCCGGGGTAGGCTCGGAGTATGGCTACACCTTC. It is translated as CSAPPGVGSEYGYTF.

The rearrangement uses TRBV12-3 or TRBV12-4 and TRBJ2-3; D is possibly TRBD1 or TRBD2 (5 bases each). Trimming shortened V by 2 bases and J by 0 bases, and 9 bases separated the two germline ends. The CDR3 extends over 15 amino acids. The CDR3 protein is CASSLQGPSTDTQYF. CDR3 DNA: TGTGCCAGCAGTTTACAGGGACCTAGCACAGATACGCAGTATTTT.

The genes are TRBV12-3 or TRBV12-4 and TRBJ2-3; D unresolved. CDR3 length equals 14 residues. V was shortened by 3 bases and J by 3 bases, with 10 bases between the two germline ends. This chain's CDR3 is CASSFDGTTDTQYF. In DNA form, the CDR3 reads TGTGCCAGCAGTTTCGACGGAACTACAGATACGCAGTATTTT.

The chain couples TRBV12-3 or TRBV12-4 to TRBJ2-5; no reliable D call. This CDR3 has 12 amino acids. V was pared by 3 bases and J by 3 bases, with 5 bases between. As DNA, the CDR3 is TGTGCCAGCAGTTTTGTGGAAGAGACCCAGTACTTC. As protein: CASSFVEETQYF.

This clonotype was found once. This sequence joins TRBV29-1 and TRBJ2-3, with TRBD2 identical over 8 bases. Trimming removed 3 bases from V and 3 bases from J; junction bases left unmatched: 5. Germline V CDR1 and CDR2: SQVTM, ANQGSEA. The CDR3 runs 14 residues. CDR3 in amino acids: CSVDGIAGTDTQYF. The DNA of the CDR3 is TGCAGCGTTGATGGGATAGCGGGAACAGATACGCAGTATTTT.

The gene calls are TRBV2 and TRBJ2-3, with D tentatively TRBD2 (5 bases). In germline, CDR1 is SNHLY, CDR2 FYNNEI. This CDR3 has 16 amino acids. V was pared by 3 bases and J by 6 bases, with 19 bases between. CDR3 protein: CASSDILRLRGDTQYF. CDR3 nucleotide sequence: TGTGCCAGCAGTGATATCCTCCGACTGAGAGGGGATACGCAGTATTTT.

The chain combines TRBV4-3 with TRBJ2-7, with D hard to call. Trimming left V 0 bases short and J 3 bases short, with 18 bases between. Germline V lookup: CDR1 LGHNA, CDR2 YSLEER. The CDR3 contains 17 residues. The CDR3 loop reads CASSQDPPNSEFYEQYF. The CDR3 coding sequence is TGCGCCAGCAGCCAAGATCCCCCAAACTCGGAATTCTACGAGCAGTACTTC.

The gene calls are TRBV25-1 and TRBJ1-1; TRBD1 agrees at 7 bases. CDR3 length: 13 residues. J was trimmed by 1 base and V by 7 bases; bases with no gene match: 3. Germline V CDR1 and CDR2: MGHDK, SYGVNS. The CDR3 is CASTDRANTEAFF. CDR3 in DNA: TGTGCCAGCACCGACAGGGCGAACACTGAAGCTTTCTTT.